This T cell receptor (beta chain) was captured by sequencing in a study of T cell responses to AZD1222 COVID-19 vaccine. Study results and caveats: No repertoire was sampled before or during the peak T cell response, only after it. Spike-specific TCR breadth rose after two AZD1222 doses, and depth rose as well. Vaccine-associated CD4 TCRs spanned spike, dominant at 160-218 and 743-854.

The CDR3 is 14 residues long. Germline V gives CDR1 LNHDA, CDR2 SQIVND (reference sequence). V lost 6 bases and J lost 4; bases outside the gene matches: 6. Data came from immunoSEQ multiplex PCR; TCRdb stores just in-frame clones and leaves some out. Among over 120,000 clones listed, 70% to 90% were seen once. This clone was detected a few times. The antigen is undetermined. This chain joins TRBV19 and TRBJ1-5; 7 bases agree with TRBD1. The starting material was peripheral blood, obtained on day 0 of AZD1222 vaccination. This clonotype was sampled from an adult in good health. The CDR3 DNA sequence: TGTGCCAGTAGAGGGGGGACAGCAAATCAGCCCCAGCATTTT. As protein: CASRGGTANQPQHF.